This TCR beta chain was sequenced in a study of T cell repertoires in cytomegalovirus infection. Study summary: CMV epitopes in the study were HLA-C-restricted (recently identified) and HLA-B-restricted (well studied).

Findings and limits, study-wide: Clonotypes of TCR beta that were HLA-C-restricted and CMV-specific dominated the ex vivo response. Summed public TCR beta family frequency identified CMV carriers bearing the relevant HLA.

This clonotype has a count of ten or more. Its specificity is not known. MiXCR, applied by TCRdb to the reads, yields one record per CDR3 protein. The sample has 65,000 to 85,000 distinct CDR3 sequences, around 28% seen once. From germline, CDR1 is SGHTA and CDR2 FQGNSA. The CDR3 is 17 residues long. The germline V and J ends were trimmed by 3 bases and 1 base, with 18 bases remaining between them. This receptor was obtained from a human donor in good health (CMV status not recorded). Some clones in this sample may be carry-over from other donors' samples. The J gene is TRBJ1-1, the V gene TRBV7-2; maybe TRBD1 (5 bases). The specimen comprised CD8+ T cells from cultured PBMCs, sampled from culture after CMV antigen stimulation. CDR3 in amino acids: CASSFSSVGGWNTEAFF. CDR3 DNA sequence: TGTGCCAGCAGCTTTTCCTCCGTCGGGGGGTGGAACACTGAAGCTTTCTTT.